Detailed here is one TCR beta chain. The antigen it binds to is not known. Base-call qualities are not available, and no considerably larger clone is one nucleotide away. Systemically healthy Caucasian individuals from Russia, around 38 in total and aged about 6 to 95 years, were included as donors. Each donor gave ten milliliters of peripheral blood, collected into EDTA-treated Vacutainer tubes. Ficoll-Paque density-gradient centrifugation was used to isolate PBMCs, with at least 7 million obtained per sample. Total RNA, at least 6 micrograms per sample, was extracted from PBMCs with Trizol reagent. For every donor, flow cytometry on a PBMC aliquot measured the percentage of naive CD45RAhigh/CD27high T cells. The germline V gene gives CDR1 as SNHLY and CDR2 as FYNNEI. V is reduced by 8 bases and J by 1 base, leaving a spacing of 15 bases between them. Including the terminal cysteine and phenylalanine, the CDR3 comprises 14 residues. Just the 42-base CDR3 DNA is kept, in frame starting at base 1.

The library was prepared using 5' RACE. The sequencing machine was an Illumina HiSeq 2500. The second PCR ran for about 6 to 11 cycles and used a J-beta primer mix along with a sample-barcoded 5' primer. A unique molecular identifier was introduced onto each TCR beta cDNA molecule by a template-switch 5' adaptor carrying 12 random nucleotides. At least 3 million CDR3-containing paired-end reads were obtained from each sample. First-strand cDNA was synthesized from all RNA with the Mint cDNA synthesis kit, primed by a TRBC-specific oligonucleotide. Following uracil-DNA glycosylase treatment, a first 18-cycle PCR with universal primers M1SS and BC2_uni_R was performed on all cDNA. The paper's processing steps were these. For normalization, 1 million high-quality reads, each with a distinct molecular identifier, were randomly selected from each sample. Reads with shared molecular identifiers were discarded instead of being binned into consensus sequences. MiTCR, with a Q25 quality threshold and the strictest error-elimination algorithm, was used for CDR3 identification, clonotype clustering and error correction. A nonparametric unseen species model with Euler transformation was used to estimate a lower bound on total TCR beta diversity. Using fastp at Q25 and MiXCR, TCRdb reprocessed the public reads and kept productive beta chains. For every CDR3 protein sequence, its rows merge into one entry that carries the most common genes and DNA. The V and J calls and clone size are TCRdb's, not the authors'. The sample table lists about 640,000 distinct CDR3 sequences, roughly 53% of them with a count of one. Together, the top ten hold 30% to 45% of the sample.

The data stem from a study of blood T cells in healthy people across ages (dated by TCRdb to 2015 to 2017). Study-wide context: In model experiments, roughly one uniquely barcoded TCR beta cDNA molecule per two T cells was captured by template switching. To track age-related changes in TCR beta repertoire diversity, the study relied on deep sequencing normalized with unique cDNA molecular identifiers. The donors were divided into four age groups: young (average approximately 17 years), middle-aged (under 40), aged (roughly 66) and long-lived (roughly 88). To avoid experimental bias, donors of different ages were distributed randomly across sequencing lanes. The study analyzed two additional independent replicas of 1 million unique cDNA reads from the same blood draw for two donors, one aged 18 to 30 and one aged 80 or older.

General findings and caveats noted by the study authors: The percentage of naive T cells measured by flow cytometry correlated strongly with observed TCR beta diversity. Compared with the aged group, the long-lived group had more naive CD4+ T cells, fewer expanded clones and increased TCR diversity, a pattern suggesting age selection. The CMV infection status of donors was not known, potentially confounding age-related changes in expanded clonotypes. Because profiling used bulk unsorted PBMCs, naive and antigen-experienced compartments could not be compared conclusively. As age increased, observed TCR beta diversity per million T cells dropped in a roughly linear way, and a significant reduction was already evident by age around 41. Total diversity estimates from one million sequenced T cells were considered lower bounds and underestimates.

The V gene is TRBV2 and the J gene is TRBJ2-7; the D gene identity is not certain. The clonotype comes from a man aged 55 to 70 in good health. Input material: blood. The bases read TGTGCCAGCGGTTCGGCCCGGCTTTCCTACGAGCAGTACTTC. Its product reads: CASGSARLSYEQYF.